This TCR beta chain was sequenced for a study of blood T cell repertoires in COVID-19 (dated by TCRdb to the early 2020s). Broadly, across the study: The collaborator samples originated in the United States, Italy and Spain and spanned the acute and convalescent phases of COVID-19. The repertoires were made available in a free public database intended to serve as a resource for research on the immune response to SARS-CoV-2. Subjects who had been exposed to COVID-19, were actively infected with it, or had recovered from it provided the deeply sampled blood TCRbeta repertoires that made up the dataset. The sample metadata nearly always contained a de-identified subject ID, COVID-19 status, age in years and sex. The prospective study material was composed of cDNA or gDNA derived from T cells, B-cell-depleted T cells, or PBMCs. Samples were obtained from the ongoing ImmuneRACE study (first 160 participants) and from over 1,000 subjects provided by 6 global collaborators. Where HLA class I and class II types were available, the types were taken from metadata supplied by the sample provider, not from assay-based typing.

This clone came up once. The specificity of this receptor is unknown. No much larger clone exists at a distance of one base, and base qualities are not known. Whole blood was collected in K2EDTA tubes by collaborating institutions according to the institutions' own protocols. Collaborator samples were shipped for TCRbeta analysis as frozen whole blood, isolated PBMCs, or DNA extracted from either sample type. TCRbeta CDR3 regions were amplified from genomic DNA by means of the immunoSEQ Assay, a bias-controlled multiplex PCR. The authors processed their data as follows. The number of nucleated cells in each sample was estimated by amplification of reference gene primers within the assay. To quantify the absolute abundance of each unique TCRbeta CDR3 rearrangement, sequence reads were collapsed and filtered. Productive Simpson clonality was computed per sample as the square root of Simpson's diversity index over productive rearrangements. Sourced from immuneACCESS, this table was stored by TCRdb with only in-frame sequences that have V and J called. A share of the clones is absent; for the studies checked, an unresolved V gene accounts for under half, and the remainder has no known explanation. V, J and clone size are those of that table, while D and trimming were read from the DNA. The sample contains 180,000 or so clones, 87% of them found a single time. Of the sample, around 2.3% falls within the top ten clones.

The investigation overall reported the following: How much clinical and demographic metadata was included differed by source and by participant, and the metadata was provided uncurated.

The specimen sequenced was peripheral blood. This clonotype was sampled from a man aged 35 to 55 with active or convalescent COVID-19.

Here is the DNA: TGTGCCAGCAGCTTGGCCGGGGGTAACAGGGAGACCCAGTACTTC. Translated, it reads CASSLAGGNRETQYF. Recombination connected TRBV5-6 to TRBJ2-5; the D gene is possibly TRBD2, with 6 bases matching. Relative to germline, V is 0 bases shorter and J is 5 bases shorter, with 14 bases between their ends. According to the germline V gene, CDR1 reads SGHDT and CDR2 reads YYEEEE. The CDR3 sequence holds 15 residues, the cysteine and phenylalanine included. The read is trimmed to its CDR3 DNA, 45 bases read in frame from base 1.